A single sample is the source of the 25 T cell receptor beta chains below, sequenced in a study of cytomegalovirus exposure and HLA in healthy donors. The PCR contained 60 Vbeta and 13 Jbeta primers. Sequencing was performed with immunoSEQ multiplex PCR; in TCRdb, only in-frame clones are kept and a portion is missing. The table has around 140,000 clones, 80% seen once. Sequencing used PBMCs. All receptors come from a woman aged 25 to 45 in good health and CMV-seronegative.

This sequence joins TRBV2 and TRBJ2-4; D is possibly TRBD2 (6 bases). CDR1 is SNHLY, CDR2 FYNNEI, per germline. V was pared by 8 bases and J by 6 bases, with 14 bases between. This CDR3 is built from 13 residues. The CDR3 region has the DNA TGTGCCAGCTGGGACTCCCGGGGAAACATTCAGTACTTC. Encoded protein: CASWDSRGNIQYF.

The chain employs TRBV2 and TRBJ2-3, with D perhaps TRBD1 (5 bases). This CDR3 comprises 15 residues. In germline, CDR1 is SNHLY, CDR2 FYNNEI. V was clipped by 4 bases and J by 0 bases, with 11 bases between them. The CDR3 region is CASSAQVGSTDTQYF. In DNA, the CDR3 is TGTGCCAGCAGTGCACAGGTTGGAAGCACAGATACGCAGTATTTT.

This chain joins TRBV5-1 and TRBJ2-7, with D maybe TRBD1 (6 bases). The CDR3 runs to 15 residues. Germline V gene lookup returns CDR1 SGHRS and CDR2 YFSETQ. The ends were cut back, 3 bases at V and 3 bases at J, with 16 bases in the middle. The chain's CDR3 is CASSSGQRKDYEQYF. DNA for the CDR3: TGCGCCAGCAGCTCCGGACAGAGGAAAGACTACGAGCAGTACTTC.

This rearrangement joins TRBV7-9 to TRBJ1-3; TRBD1 matches at 8 bases. Germline CDR1 is SEHNR and CDR2 is FQNEAQ (reference sequence). The CDR3 extends over 14 amino acids. Germline trimming cut 5 bases from V and 5 bases from J; bases unmatched to any gene: 5. The CDR3 loop reads CASSLGQARNTIYF. For the CDR3, the DNA is TGTGCCAGCAGCCTGGGACAGGCCAGAAACACCATATATTTT.

Points on this clone: A read error may account for a junction end that differs from germline. The chain employs TRBV29-1 and TRBJ2-7; 16 bases map to TRBD2. Germline V gene data show CDR1 as SQVTM and CDR2 as ANQGSEA. The CDR3 extends over 13 amino acids. CDR3 coding DNA: TGCAGCGTCGCCGGGACTAGCGGGGGGGGTAATCACTTC. Translating it yields CSVAGTSGGGNHF.

The genes are TRBV5-1 and TRBJ1-3; 7 bases are a match to TRBD1. The CDR3 spans 17 residues. CDR1 and CDR2 from the germline V gene are SGHRS and YFSETQ. V was pared by 4 bases and J by 0 bases, with 10 bases of the junction left unmatched. The CDR3 reads CASSQEGQINSGNTIYF. DNA for the CDR3: TGCGCCAGCAGCCAGGAGGGACAGATCAACTCTGGAAACACCATATATTTT.

V usage is TRBV10-3 and J usage is TRBJ2-3; D is unclear. The germline gives CDR1 ENHRY, CDR2 SYGVKD. This CDR3 is 12 amino acids long. V dropped 4 bases and J dropped 6 bases, with 8 bases sitting between them. The CDR3: CAISGSADTQYF. In nucleotides, the CDR3 is TGTGCCATCAGTGGGTCTGCGGATACGCAGTATTTT.

Here the CDR3 reads CASSHKTYSTEAFF. The CDR3 bases are TGTGCCAGTTCTCACAAGACATATAGCACTGAAGCTTTCTTT. The rearrangement links TRBV19 to TRBJ1-1, with D uncertain. The CDR3 totals 14 residues. Between the trimmed V and J ends, which lost 8 bases and 4 bases, there was a span of 17 bases. Germline CDR1 is LNHDA and CDR2 is SQIVND (reference sequence).

The rearrangement joins TRBV29-1 to TRBJ2-7; D is undetermined. V was clipped by 1 base and J by 3 bases, with 7 bases between them. CDR3 size: 12 residues. CDR1 is SQVTM and CDR2 is ANQGSEA in the germline V gene. The CDR3 DNA reads as TGCAGCGTTGAAGGGCCGGGCTACGAGCAGTACTTC. This translates into CSVEGPGYEQYF.

This chain connects TRBV5-1 to TRBJ1-1; maybe TRBD1 (5 bases). The CDR3 loop spans 14 amino acids. The ends were cut back, 3 bases at V and 1 base at J, with 10 bases in the middle. Germline-derived CDR1 and CDR2 are SGHRS and YFSETQ. CDR3: CASSSTVGNTEAFF. As DNA, the CDR3 is TGCGCCAGCAGCTCGACAGTCGGGAACACTGAAGCTTTCTTT.

The J gene is TRBJ2-2, the V gene TRBV28; 10 bases agree with TRBD2. This CDR3 contains 15 residues. The trim removed 6 bases at V and 4 bases at J, leaving 5 bases unmatched. Germline V gives CDR1 MDHEN, CDR2 SYDVKM. The CDR3 bases are TGTGCCAGCAGACCGGGACTAGCGATCACCGGGGAGCTGTTTTTT. Amino acids: CASRPGLAITGELFF.

The chain combines TRBV27 with TRBJ1-5, with 8 bases lining up with TRBD1. Losses at the gene ends were 7 bases for V and 0 bases for J; bases not matched to a gene: 14. This CDR3 spans 18 amino acids. Germline values: CDR1 MNHEY, CDR2 SMNVEV (reference sequence). The CDR3 DNA is TGTGCCAGCACTTTCAAAGGGACAGGATACTATAGCAATCAGCCCCAGCATTTT. It encodes CASTFKGTGYYSNQPQHF.

This clone was found once. V and J are TRBV10-3 and TRBJ2-5; possibly TRBD1 for D (6 bases). The J call is uncertain, as TRBJ2-7 better fits the DNA end. This CDR3 is 13 amino acids long. CDR1 and CDR2 (germline): ENHRY, SYGVKD. CDR3 sequence (DNA): TGTGCCATCAGTGATTCAGGGGAGTTCGAGCAGTACTTC. Its protein product is CAISDSGEFEQYF.

The chain carries TRBV5-8 and TRBJ1-1, with D unresolved. The CDR3 contains 12 residues. Looked up from germline, CDR1 is SGHTS and CDR2 is YDEGEE. V was shortened by 4 bases and J by 5 bases, with 9 bases between the two germline ends. The CDR3 nucleotides are TGTGCCAGCAGCCCGGTGGTAACTGAAGCTTTCTTT. Residues: CASSPVVTEAFF.

In its sample, this clone was seen once. The rearrangement uses TRBV30 and TRBJ1-2, with a weak D call TRBD1 (5 bases). V was clipped by 1 base and J by 2 bases, with 8 bases between them. Germline CDR1 GTSNPN, CDR2 SVGIG (reference sequence). This CDR3 is 13 amino acids long. CDR3 sequence: CAWSDGGNYGYTF. For the CDR3, the DNA is TGTGCCTGGAGTGACGGGGGGAACTATGGCTACACCTTC.

CDR3 protein: CASSRTGGAWGYTF. In DNA, the CDR3 is TGTGCCAGCAGCCGGACAGGGGGCGCTTGGGGCTACACCTTC. The V gene is TRBV6-5, the J gene TRBJ1-2; 11 nucleotides line up with TRBD1. There are 14 residues in the CDR3. V was clipped by 6 bases and J by 8 bases; unmatched bases: 8. CDR1 MNHEY and CDR2 SVGAGI come from the germline V gene.

The V call is TRBV29-1, the J call TRBJ2-7; 9 positions match TRBD1. Germline assignment: CDR1 SQVTM and CDR2 ANQGSEA. CDR3 length: 15 residues. The trim removed 4 bases at V and 3 bases at J, leaving 10 bases unmatched. CDR3 DNA sequence: TGCAGCGTTGGGGGTGGACAGGGGCGTATCTACGAGCAGTACTTC. Its translation: CSVGGGQGRIYEQYF.

A note on this clone: This sample includes further DNA sequences coding for the same CDR3. The rearrangement uses TRBV5-1 and TRBJ2-3, with 12 bases lining up with TRBD1. Trimming cost V 3 bases and J 6 bases; bases outside gene matches: 5. CDR1 SGHRS and CDR2 YFSETQ come from the germline V gene. The CDR3 length is 15 residues. The CDR3 loop is CASSYRDRGRDTQYF. The CDR3, as DNA: TGCGCCAGCAGCTACCGGGACAGGGGGCGTGATACGCAGTATTTT.

The V call is TRBV2, the J call TRBJ2-3; TRBD1 might be the D (6 bases). V lost 7 bases and J 1 base, leaving 9 bases between the germline ends. The V gene's germline CDR1 is SNHLY and CDR2 FYNNEI. The CDR3 contains 13 residues. The CDR3 region has the DNA TGTGCCAGCACGAACAGGGGCACAGATACGCAGTATTTT. It is translated as CASTNRGTDTQYF. Complete variable domain (other parts from reference TRBV2 and TRBJ2-3): EPEVTQTPSHQVTQMGQEVILRCVPISNHLYFYWYRQILGQKVEFLVSFYNNEISEKSEIFDDQFSVERPDGSNFTLKIRSTKLEDSAMYFCASTNRGTDTQYFGPGTRLTVL.

This chain uses TRBV6-1 with TRBJ1-6, with D possibly matching TRBD1 (5 bases). This CDR3 comprises 15 residues. Trimming pared 3 bases from V and 2 bases from J, leaving 8 bases between. Per germline, CDR1 MNHNS and CDR2 SASEGT. The CDR3: CASSDSGTYNSPLHF. The CDR3 bases are TGTGCCAGCAGTGACTCAGGGACCTATAATTCACCCCTCCACTTT.

This rearrangement joins TRBV18 to TRBJ2-1; tentative D call: TRBD1 (5 bases). Germline V gene lookup returns CDR1 KGHSH and CDR2 LQKENI. The CDR3 has 18 residues. V lost 1 base to trimming and J lost 0 bases, with 16 bases between them. The CDR3 is CASSPRPPDSSSYNEQFF. The CDR3 nucleotides are TGTGCCAGCTCACCACGCCCCCCAGACAGCAGCTCCTACAATGAGCAGTTCTTC.

The chain carries TRBV2 and TRBJ2-3; 7 bases fit TRBD2. The CDR3 contains 14 residues. Germline values: CDR1 SNHLY, CDR2 FYNNEI. Germline trimming cut 6 bases from V and 0 bases from J; bases unmatched to any gene: 3. CDR3 sequence (DNA): TGTGCCAGCAGGCGGGGGACTAGCACAGATACGCAGTATTTT. It yields the protein CASRRGTSTDTQYF.

The V call is TRBV29-1, the J call TRBJ2-4, with 7 bases lining up with TRBD1. This CDR3 region has 14 residues. Germline V gene data show CDR1 as SQVTM and CDR2 as ANQGSEA. CDR3 nucleotides: TGCAGTGGAGCACAGGGGACCTCAGGCGCCATTCAGTACTTC. Translating gives CSGAQGTSGAIQYF.

J is TRBJ1-2 and V is TRBV6-6; D remains ambiguous. The ends were cut back, 5 bases at V and 2 bases at J, with 9 bases in the middle. Germline V gene lookup returns CDR1 MNHNY and CDR2 SVGAGI (reference sequence). The CDR3 has 13 residues. The CDR3 loop is CASSPGLNYGYTF. DNA of the CDR3: TGTGCCAGCAGTCCCGGGTTGAACTATGGCTACACCTTC.

V is TRBV19 and J is TRBJ1-1; TRBD1 agrees at 8 bases. From germline, CDR1 is LNHDA and CDR2 SQIVND (reference sequence). With V trimmed by 3 bases and J by 4 bases, 13 bases remained unmatched. The CDR3 runs 17 residues. CDR3: CASSIRRQGAIGTEAFF. DNA for the CDR3: TGTGCCAGTAGTATCCGGCGGCAGGGGGCTATCGGCACTGAAGCTTTCTTT.